These T cell receptor beta chains were read from a single sample in a study of graft-versus-host responses after intestinal transplantation. The table came from immunoSEQ multiplex PCR; TCRdb's copy has only in-frame clones and leaves some out. The sample records about 85,000 clones, more than 85% being singletons. Which antigens these TCRs recognize remains unknown. The source was unstimulated CD8+ T cells sorted from spleen or lymph node cells, collected before transplant. Receptors were obtained from a human donor who was the organ donor for an intestinal transplant. The CDR3 runs from the conserved cysteine through the conserved F or W. D genes are given only for firm matches. Expanded clones are given a class, and other clones once, few, many or no size at all.

cdr3_aa: CASSHPPEGGYEQYF; cdr3_nt: TGTGCCAGCAGTCATCCCCCCGAGGGGGGCTACGAGCAGTACTTC; v_call: TRBV7-9; clone_size: NA; j_call: TRBJ2-7; d_call: NA
cdr3_aa: CASSDRGEAYEQYF; cdr3_nt: TGTGCCAGCAGTGACCGGGGAGAAGCCTACGAGCAGTACTTC; v_call: TRBV2; clone_size: NA; j_call: TRBJ2-7; d_call: NA
cdr3_aa: CASSIDRRTGFDEQYF; cdr3_nt: TGTGCCAGTAGTATAGATCGGAGAACAGGTTTCGACGAGCAGTACTTC; v_call: TRBV19; clone_size: NA; j_call: TRBJ2-7; d_call: NA
cdr3_aa: CASSPPGSTDTQYF; cdr3_nt: TGTGCCAGCAGCCCCCCAGGGAGCACAGATACGCAGTATTTT; v_call: TRBV5-5; clone_size: NA; j_call: TRBJ2-3; d_call: NA
cdr3_aa: CASITGPNTGELFF; cdr3_nt: TGTGCCAGCATAACAGGACCGAACACCGGGGAGCTGTTTTTT; v_call: TRBV2; clone_size: NA; j_call: TRBJ2-2; d_call: NA
cdr3_aa: CASSPIGGGAHEQFF; cdr3_nt: TGTGCCAGCAGCCCAATAGGCGGGGGGGCGCATGAGCAGTTCTTC; v_call: TRBV9; clone_size: NA; j_call: TRBJ2-1; d_call: TRBD2
cdr3_aa: CASSGWDSGEKLFF; cdr3_nt: TGTGCCAGTAGCGGCTGGGACAGTGGTGAAAAACTGTTTTTT; v_call: TRBV19; clone_size: NA; j_call: TRBJ1-4; d_call: TRBD1
cdr3_aa: CASSLWGGEQYF; cdr3_nt: TGTGCCAGCAGTTTATGGGGAGGGGAGCAGTACTTC; v_call: TRBV27; clone_size: NA; j_call: TRBJ2-7; d_call: TRBD2
cdr3_aa: CASSQEQQASTEAFF; cdr3_nt: TGCGCCAGCAGCCAAGAGCAGCAGGCCTCCACTGAAGCTTTCTTT; v_call: TRBV4-1; clone_size: NA; j_call: TRBJ1-1; d_call: NA
cdr3_aa: CASSIDKYTNYGYTF; cdr3_nt: TGTGCCAGTAGTATAGATAAGTATACTAACTATGGCTACACCTTC; v_call: TRBV19; clone_size: NA; j_call: TRBJ1-2; d_call: NA
cdr3_aa: CASSLPLTRGEQYF; cdr3_nt: TGTGCCAGCAGCTTACCTCTGACGCGGGGCGAGCAGTACTTC; v_call: TRBV11-3; clone_size: few; j_call: TRBJ2-7; d_call: NA
cdr3_aa: CASSEGQGGSPLHF; cdr3_nt: TGTGCCAGCAGTGAGGGACAGGGAGGTTCACCCCTCCACTTT; v_call: TRBV6-5; clone_size: once; j_call: TRBJ1-6; d_call: TRBD1
cdr3_aa: CASSSGGLARYEQYF; cdr3_nt: TGTGCCAGCAGCTCCGGGGGTCTAGCGCGCTACGAGCAGTACTTC; v_call: TRBV13; clone_size: NA; j_call: TRBJ2-7; d_call: NA
cdr3_aa: CASRAVGQGTYEQYF; cdr3_nt: TGTGCCAGTAGGGCCGTGGGACAGGGGACCTACGAGCAGTACTTC; v_call: TRBV19; clone_size: few; j_call: TRBJ2-7; d_call: TRBD1
cdr3_aa: CASGKTGGYTEAFF; cdr3_nt: TGTGCCAGCGGAAAGACAGGGGGCTACACTGAAGCTTTCTTT; v_call: TRBV5-4; clone_size: NA; j_call: TRBJ1-1; d_call: TRBD1
cdr3_aa: CASMEGAFLEQFF; cdr3_nt: TGTGCCAGCATGGAGGGGGCCTTCCTTGAGCAGTTCTTC; v_call: TRBV6-1; clone_size: NA; j_call: TRBJ2-1; d_call: NA
cdr3_aa: CASSLVAGLAKETQYF; cdr3_nt: TGTGCCAGCAGCTTAGTTGCGGGACTAGCGAAAGAGACCCAGTACTTC; v_call: TRBV7-8; clone_size: NA; j_call: TRBJ2-5; d_call: TRBD2
cdr3_aa: CASNGPTYEQYF; cdr3_nt: TGTGCCAGTAACGGCCCTACCTACGAGCAGTACTTC; v_call: TRBV19; clone_size: NA; j_call: TRBJ2-7; d_call: NA
cdr3_aa: CASSVASGGATDTQYF; cdr3_nt: TGTGCCAGCAGTGTAGCTAGCGGGGGGGCAACAGATACGCAGTATTTT; v_call: TRBV6-1; clone_size: NA; j_call: TRBJ2-3; d_call: TRBD2
cdr3_aa: CASTRDGYSPLHF; cdr3_nt: TGTGCCAGCACCCGGGACGGTTATTCACCCCTCCACTTT; v_call: TRBV27; clone_size: NA; j_call: TRBJ1-6; d_call: NA
cdr3_aa: CASSTGRTTEAFF; cdr3_nt: TGTGCCAGCAGCACGGGACGGACCACTGAAGCTTTCTTT; v_call: TRBV28; clone_size: NA; j_call: TRBJ1-1; d_call: NA
cdr3_aa: CASRGLNTEAFF; cdr3_nt: TGTGCCAGCAGGGGGTTGAACACTGAAGCTTTCTTT; v_call: TRBV2; clone_size: once; j_call: TRBJ1-1; d_call: NA
cdr3_aa: CASSQVARGVDSYEQYF; cdr3_nt: TGCGCCAGCAGCCAAGTCGCGCGGGGGGTAGACTCCTACGAGCAGTACTTC; v_call: TRBV4-1; clone_size: once; j_call: TRBJ2-7; d_call: TRBD2
cdr3_aa: CASSPVRGETGELFF; cdr3_nt: TGTGCCAGCTCACCAGTTAGGGGAGAGACCGGGGAGCTGTTTTTT; v_call: TRBV18; clone_size: NA; j_call: TRBJ2-2; d_call: NA
cdr3_aa: CASSQSRTNYGYTF; cdr3_nt: TGTGCCAGCAGTCAGAGTAGGACTAACTATGGCTACACCTTC; v_call: TRBV2; clone_size: NA; j_call: TRBJ1-2; d_call: NA
cdr3_aa: CASSLELRGRLGQQFF; cdr3_nt: TGTGCCAGCAGCTTAGAGCTCAGGGGGCGCCTCGGTCAGCAGTTCTTC; v_call: TRBV7-8; clone_size: NA; j_call: TRBJ2-1; d_call: TRBD1
cdr3_aa: CASSGYRPLNTDTQYF; cdr3_nt: TGTGCCAGCAGCGGATACCGGCCGCTGAACACAGATACGCAGTATTTT; v_call: TRBV5-5; clone_size: NA; j_call: TRBJ2-3; d_call: NA
cdr3_aa: CASSFGTAYEQYF; cdr3_nt: TGTGCCAGCAGTTTCGGGACGGCCTACGAGCAGTACTTC; v_call: TRBV6-5; clone_size: once; j_call: TRBJ2-7; d_call: NA
cdr3_aa: CASSWDVDGANYGYTF; cdr3_nt: TGTGCCAGCAGCTGGGACGTAGACGGAGCTAACTATGGCTACACCTTC; v_call: TRBV7-9; clone_size: NA; j_call: TRBJ1-2; d_call: NA
cdr3_aa: CASSPKGRNYEQYF; cdr3_nt: TGTGCCAGCAGCCCCAAGGGACGTAACTACGAGCAGTACTTC; v_call: TRBV13; clone_size: once; j_call: TRBJ2-7; d_call: NA
cdr3_aa: CASSLTANPYNEQFF; cdr3_nt: TGTGCCAGCAGTTTAACGGCCAACCCTTACAATGAGCAGTTCTTC; v_call: TRBV27; clone_size: NA; j_call: TRBJ2-1; d_call: NA
cdr3_aa: CASSFGGEMRGETQYF; cdr3_nt: TGTGCCAGCAGCTTTGGTGGCGAAATGCGCGGGGAGACCCAGTACTTC; v_call: TRBV9; clone_size: NA; j_call: TRBJ2-5; d_call: NA
cdr3_aa: CASSPRQGVIYEQYF; cdr3_nt: TGTGCCAGCTCACCGCGACAGGGTGTAATCTACGAGCAGTACTTC; v_call: TRBV18; clone_size: NA; j_call: TRBJ2-7; d_call: TRBD1
cdr3_aa: CASSYWTESGNTIYF; cdr3_nt: TGTGCCAGCAGCTACTGGACAGAATCTGGAAACACCATATATTTT; v_call: TRBV7-2; clone_size: NA; j_call: TRBJ1-3; d_call: NA
cdr3_aa: CAISPTAAEAFF; cdr3_nt: TGTGCCATCAGCCCGACGGCGGCTGAAGCTTTCTTT; v_call: TRBV10-3; clone_size: NA; j_call: TRBJ1-1; d_call: NA
cdr3_aa: CASSPRQTNTGELFF; cdr3_nt: TGTGCCAGCAGTCCCCGACAAACGAACACCGGGGAGCTGTTTTTT; v_call: TRBV7-9; clone_size: NA; j_call: TRBJ2-2; d_call: NA
cdr3_aa: CASSPLAGEYTGELFF; cdr3_nt: TGTGCCAGCAGCCCCCTAGCGGGAGAGTACACCGGGGAGCTGTTTTTT; v_call: TRBV5-5; clone_size: NA; j_call: TRBJ2-2; d_call: TRBD2
cdr3_aa: CASSFTWGNEQFF; cdr3_nt: TGCGCCAGCAGCTTTACCTGGGGGAATGAGCAGTTCTTC; v_call: TRBV5-1; clone_size: NA; j_call: TRBJ2-1; d_call: NA
cdr3_aa: CATSRWGIRYGYTF; cdr3_nt: TGTGCCACCAGCAGGTGGGGGATTCGCTATGGCTACACCTTC; v_call: TRBV15; clone_size: NA; j_call: TRBJ1-2; d_call: NA
cdr3_aa: CASSSGTATGELFF; cdr3_nt: TGTGCCAGCAGCTCCGGGACAGCGACCGGGGAGCTGTTTTTT; v_call: TRBV5-6; clone_size: NA; j_call: TRBJ2-2; d_call: TRBD1
cdr3_aa: CASSLDAAQNYGYTF; cdr3_nt: TGTGCCAGCAGCTTAGATGCGGCCCAGAACTATGGCTACACCTTC; v_call: TRBV11-3; clone_size: NA; j_call: TRBJ1-2; d_call: NA
cdr3_aa: CASSWSGIDYEQYF; cdr3_nt: TGCGCCAGCAGCTGGTCCGGGATTGACTACGAGCAGTACTTC; v_call: TRBV5-1; clone_size: NA; j_call: TRBJ2-7; d_call: NA
cdr3_aa: CASRPQENTGELFF; cdr3_nt: TGTGCCAGCAGGCCCCAGGAAAACACCGGGGAGCTGTTTTTT; v_call: TRBV6-6; clone_size: NA; j_call: TRBJ2-2; d_call: NA
cdr3_aa: CASSLGPPGAPDTEAFF; cdr3_nt: TGTGCCAGCAGCTTGGGCCCCCCGGGGGCGCCTGACACTGAAGCTTTCTTT; v_call: TRBV5-8; clone_size: NA; j_call: TRBJ1-1; d_call: NA
cdr3_aa: CASSWRPATEAFF; cdr3_nt: TGTGCCAGCAGCTGGCGTCCCGCCACTGAAGCTTTCTTT; v_call: TRBV5-6; clone_size: few; j_call: TRBJ1-1; d_call: NA
cdr3_aa: CASSRQGLQLADTQYF; cdr3_nt: TGTGCCAGCAGCCGGCAGGGACTACAGCTCGCAGATACGCAGTATTTT; v_call: TRBV5-6; clone_size: NA; j_call: TRBJ2-3; d_call: TRBD2
cdr3_aa: CASSPLSGVGGYTF; cdr3_nt: TGTGCCAGCAGCCCCCTATCAGGCGTGGGCGGCTACACCTTC; v_call: TRBV7-6; clone_size: NA; j_call: TRBJ1-2; d_call: NA
cdr3_aa: CASSVDGYEQYF; cdr3_nt: TGTGCCAGCAGCGTGGACGGGTACGAGCAGTACTTC; v_call: TRBV7-6; clone_size: few; j_call: TRBJ2-7; d_call: NA
cdr3_aa: CASSFTWNTEAFF; cdr3_nt: TGCGCCAGCAGCTTTACATGGAACACTGAAGCTTTCTTT; v_call: TRBV5-1; clone_size: NA; j_call: TRBJ1-1; d_call: NA
cdr3_aa: CASSETGRGTEAFF; cdr3_nt: TGCGCCAGCAGTGAGACAGGACGCGGCACTGAAGCTTTCTTT; v_call: TRBV10-1; clone_size: once; j_call: TRBJ1-1; d_call: NA
cdr3_aa: CASSIPGVPGEQYF; cdr3_nt: TGTGCCAGCAGCATACCGGGAGTACCAGGGGAGCAGTACTTC; v_call: TRBV7-9; clone_size: NA; j_call: TRBJ2-5; d_call: NA
cdr3_aa: CASRVDSSHQETQYF; cdr3_nt: TGTGCCAGCAGGGTGGACAGCTCCCACCAAGAGACCCAGTACTTC; v_call: TRBV27; clone_size: few; j_call: TRBJ2-5; d_call: NA
cdr3_aa: CASSLRLAGNNEQFF; cdr3_nt: TGTGCCAGCAGCTTAAGGCTAGCGGGAAACAATGAGCAGTTCTTC; v_call: TRBV7-8; clone_size: NA; j_call: TRBJ2-1; d_call: TRBD2